The present T cell receptor (beta chain) was sequenced within a study of regulatory T cells in long-lasting Graves disease. Study-wide results and limits: Public clonotype sharing was higher in persistent than newly diagnosed patients.

The V end was cut by 6 bases, the J end by 6 bases, with 12 bases between. The CDR3 runs to 12 residues. The V gene's germline CDR1 is MNHEY and CDR2 SVGAGI. Time point indicated: persistent/refractory GD, antithyroid drugs over 5 years with positive TRAb. RNA isolated from PBMCs was used to make the TCR library. CDR3 regions were amplified by Arm-PCR using iRepertoire HTBI primers to build TCR beta libraries. TCRdb analysed the multiplex PCR reads with MiXCR anew, one entry per CDR3 protein. The sample comprises 350,000 to 450,000 distinct CDR3 sequences, roughly 25% of which are singletons, and approximately 28% rests with the top ten. Comments on this clonotype: Its cognate antigen is unknown. This likely traces to a read error, being one base from a far larger clone.

This specimen was peripheral blood mononuclear cells (PBMCs), taken when the disease was refractory, from a patient treated with antithyroid drugs. The genes are TRBV6-5 and TRBJ2-7; no definite D call. The clonotype was recovered from a woman aged 35 to 49 with Graves disease. The CDR3 is CASRYDQAEQYF. The CDR3 nucleotides read TGTGCCAGCAGATACGACCAGGCCGAGCAGTACTTC.